These 25 T cell receptor beta chains originate from one sample sequenced in a study of early T cells in non-severe SARS-CoV-2 infection (dated by TCRdb to the early 2020s). Libraries came from 5' RACE. This sample was sequenced with a NextSeq 500. TCRdb trimmed public reads at Q25 via fastp, called clones via MiXCR and kept in-frame beta chains. One record per CDR3 amino acid sequence lists the most common genes and DNA. Within this sample are roughly 72,000 distinct CDR3 sequences, with approximately 13% of them counted one time only. The biggest ten clones account for roughly 2.6% of the sample. Sample: whole blood, taken at baseline. These receptors originate from an adult who was a healthcare worker with PCR-confirmed SARS-CoV-2 infection or an uninfected control (not recorded which).

This clonotype was detected a few times. The rearrangement uses TRBV12-3 or TRBV12-4 and TRBJ2-6; D gene unclear. V was cut by 3 bases and J by 0 bases, with 24 bases left in between. The CDR3 is 21 amino acids. The chain's CDR3 is CASSFTVDPAHPSSGANVLTF. CDR3 in DNA: TGTGCCAGCAGTTTCACGGTGGATCCGGCCCACCCGTCCTCTGGGGCCAACGTCCTGACTTTC.

This clonotype was counted a few times. CDR3 DNA sequence: TGCGCCAGCAGAGAAACAGGGTTGGGTGGGGCCAACGTCCTGACTTTC. Encoded protein: CASRETGLGGANVLTF. The chain joins TRBV10-2 to TRBJ2-6; D is perhaps TRBD1 (6 bases). The V and J ends lost 6 bases and 3 bases respectively, with 15 bases between them. Germline CDR1 and CDR2: WSHSY and SAAADI. The CDR3 extends over 16 amino acids.

This clonotype was counted ten times or more. The chain couples TRBV5-1 to TRBJ1-5; possible D gene TRBD1, 5 bases. CDR1 and CDR2 from the germline V gene are SGHRS and YFSETQ. CDR3 length equals 16 residues. The V end was cut by 0 bases, the J end by 0 bases, with 10 bases between. Here the CDR3 reads CASSLVGPHSNQPQHF. CDR3 in DNA: TGCGCCAGCAGCTTGGTGGGACCGCATAGCAATCAGCCCCAGCATTTT.

This clonotype was seen at least ten times. J is TRBJ1-1 and V is TRBV4-2; maybe TRBD1 (5 bases). CDR3 size: 15 residues. CDR1 LGHNA and CDR2 YNFKEQ come from the germline V gene. V shed 4 bases and J shed 0 bases, with 12 bases lying between them. The CDR3 here is CASSPEDRLNTEAFF. For the CDR3, the DNA is TGTGCCAGCAGCCCAGAAGACAGACTGAACACTGAAGCTTTCTTT.

The V gene is TRBV6-5, the J gene TRBJ2-3, with 12 bases fitting TRBD1. After removal of 5 bases from V and 4 bases from J, the junction contained 4 bases not matched to a gene. This CDR3 region has 15 residues. Germline values: CDR1 MNHEY, CDR2 SVGAGI. CDR3 DNA sequence: TGTGCCAGCAGTCGGGACAGGGGGCCCGCAGATACGCAGTATTTT. Its translation is CASSRDRGPADTQYF.

This clonotype was counted only a few times. The chain couples TRBV10-2 to TRBJ2-2; tentative D call: TRBD2 (5 bases). The CDR3 is 11 residues long. Germline assignment: CDR1 WSHSY and CDR2 SAAADI. Trimming pared 10 bases from V and 5 bases from J, leaving 8 bases between. The CDR3: CAIRTTGELFF. In DNA, the CDR3 is TGCGCCATTAGGACTACCGGGGAGCTGTTTTTT.

This clonotype was counted at least ten times. The chain uses TRBV5-6 and TRBJ2-7; maybe TRBD1 (6 bases). This CDR3 spans 14 amino acids. Germline CDR1 SGHDT, CDR2 YYEEEE. Trimming cost V 3 bases and J 6 bases, with 16 bases left between them. CDR3 in amino acids: CASSYTGISTEQYF. CDR3 sequence (DNA): TGTGCCAGCAGCTATACAGGGATTTCGACCGAGCAGTACTTC. Based on the CDR3 plus reference TRBV5-6 and TRBJ2-7, the full variable domain is DAGVTQSPTHLIKTRGQQVTLRCSPKSGHDTVSWYQQALGQGPQFIFQYYEEEERQRGNFPDRFSGHQFPNYSSELNVNALLLGDSALYLCASSYTGISTEQYFGPGTRLTVT.

This clonotype occurred many times. The chain uses TRBV7-2 and TRBJ2-1, with D hard to call. V lost 5 bases and J lost 2, with 1 base in between. The CDR3 is made up of 11 amino acids. CDR1 and CDR2 from the germline V gene are SGHTA and FQGNSA. CDR3 DNA sequence: TGTGCCAGCAGCCCCTACAATGAGCAGTTCTTC. Residues: CASSPYNEQFF.

The rearrangement uses TRBV6-1 and TRBJ1-1; D is uncertain. Germline V gene data show CDR1 as MNHNS and CDR2 as SASEGT. The CDR3 has 13 residues. The V end lost 6 bases, the J end lost 5 bases, and 13 bases lay between the germline ends. The CDR3 region is CASSGRPRTEAFF. For the CDR3, the DNA is TGTGCCAGCAGCGGACGCCCGAGGACTGAAGCTTTCTTT.

The chain carries TRBV11-1 and TRBJ2-2; TRBD2 matches 7 bases. The CDR3 contains 17 residues. Germline V gene sequence: CDR1 SGHAT, CDR2 FQDESV (reference sequence). V shed 2 bases, J shed 4 bases, and the junction held 10 bases outside the gene matches. In nucleotides, the CDR3 is TGTGCCAGCAGCTTACGACCGGCGGGGGTAGTCACCGGGGAGCTGTTTTTT. Amino acids: CASSLRPAGVVTGELFF. Based on the CDR3 plus reference TRBV11-1 and TRBJ2-2, the full variable domain is EAEVAQSPRYKITEKSQAVAFWCDPISGHATLYWYRQILGQGPELLVQFQDESVVDDSQLPKDRFSAERLKGVDSTLKIQPAELGDSAMYLCASSLRPAGVVTGELFFGEGSRLTVL.

This clonotype occurred a few times. This chain uses TRBV28 with TRBJ2-1; D gene unclear. Trimming took 6 bases from V and 6 from J, leaving 15 bases between them. The CDR3 is 14 amino acids. Germline V lookup: CDR1 MDHEN, CDR2 SYDVKM. The CDR3 DNA reads TGTGCCAGCAGAGCCGGGTTGGCCGTCAATGAGCAGTTCTTC. Protein product: CASRAGLAVNEQFF.

The table lists this clonotype with many counts. V usage is TRBV6-6 and J usage is TRBJ1-5; TRBD1 matches 7 bases. There are 16 residues in the CDR3. Germline-derived CDR1 and CDR2 are MNHNY and SVGAGI (reference sequence). V gave up 4 bases and J gave up 2 bases; unmatched junction bases: 8. The CDR3 region is CASSWQGEGGNQPQHF. CDR3 DNA sequence: TGTGCCAGCAGTTGGCAGGGGGAAGGGGGCAATCAGCCCCAGCATTTT.

V and J are TRBV20-1 and TRBJ1-6; D is uncertain. There are 13 residues in the CDR3. Germline CDR1 reads DFQATT; CDR2 reads SNEGSKA (reference sequence). The CDR3 loop is CRTLWSMNSPLHF. The CDR3 DNA reads TGCAGAACCCTCTGGAGTATGAACTCACCCCTCCACTTT.

J is TRBJ2-7 and V is TRBV7-6; D is unclear. The germline gives CDR1 SGHVS, CDR2 FNYEAQ. V was cut by 0 bases and J by 0 bases, with 9 bases left in between. The length of the CDR3 is 15 residues. The CDR3: CASSLASRSSYEQYF. DNA of the CDR3: TGTGCCAGCAGCTTAGCAAGTAGAAGCTCCTACGAGCAGTACTTC.

The chain uses TRBV28 and TRBJ1-2; a possible D gene is TRBD1 (5 bases). CDR3 length: 13 residues. CDR1 is MDHEN, CDR2 SYDVKM, per germline. V was cut by 11 bases and J by 0 bases, with 13 bases left in between. CDR3 nucleotides: TGTGCCTGGGGCGGGGTCGCTAACTATGGCTACACCTTC. As protein: CAWGGVANYGYTF.

This sequence joins TRBV19 and TRBJ2-2; 7 nucleotides agree with TRBD1. CDR3 length: 14 amino acids. V dropped 7 bases and J dropped 2; count of bases not matched to a gene: 4. Germline V gives CDR1 LNHDA, CDR2 SQIVND (reference sequence). The CDR3 reads CASKAGGNTGELFF. CDR3 DNA sequence: TGTGCCAGTAAAGCAGGGGGTAACACCGGGGAGCTGTTTTTT.

The sample holds a few counts of this clonotype. The rearrangement uses TRBV11-2 and TRBJ2-7, with 7 nucleotides matching TRBD2. The V and J ends lost 5 bases and 4 bases, in that order; junction bases with no gene match: 14. This CDR3 has 16 residues. Germline V lookup: CDR1 SGHAT, CDR2 FQNNGV. CDR3 sequence reads: CASSPTPGLGQYEQYF. CDR3 bases: TGTGCCAGCAGCCCTACCCCCGGACTAGGCCAATACGAGCAGTACTTC.

This clonotype has ten or more counts. DNA for the CDR3: TGTGCCAGCTCACCGGACTTAGTTGATAATTCACCCCTCCACTTT. Translation: CASSPDLVDNSPLHF. The J gene is TRBJ1-6, the V gene TRBV18; D remains unclear. The germline gives CDR1 KGHSH, CDR2 LQKENI. V dropped 3 bases and J dropped 5 bases, with 11 bases sitting between them. This CDR3 has 15 amino acids.

The chain carries TRBV27 and TRBJ2-7, with TRBD2 matching over 8 bases. Per germline, CDR1 MNHEY and CDR2 SMNVEV (reference sequence). The CDR3 is 17 residues long. V trimming: 8 bases; J trimming: 1 base; junction bases outside the gene matches: 16. CDR3: CASGPLYGSGVSYEQYF. CDR3 sequence (DNA): TGTGCCAGCGGACCTTTGTATGGTAGCGGGGTTTCCTACGAGCAGTACTTC.

This clonotype is categorized as medium-sized. V gene TRBV28 combines with J gene TRBJ1-2, with TRBD1 as a possible D gene (5 bases). Trimming pared 3 bases from V and 4 bases from J, leaving 9 bases between. The germline gives CDR1 MDHEN, CDR2 SYDVKM. The CDR3 extends over 13 amino acids. CDR3 sequence: CASSLGRAYGYTF. The CDR3 DNA reads as TGTGCCAGCAGTTTGGGGCGGGCCTATGGCTACACCTTC.

CDR3: CASSLDHGDREAFF. The CDR3 DNA sequence: TGTGCCAGCAGCTTAGACCACGGGGACAGGGAGGCTTTCTTT. V and J are TRBV7-6 and TRBJ1-1; 9 positions agree with TRBD1. V shed 1 base and J 11 bases; nucleotides not matched to a gene: 8. CDR1 is SGHVS, CDR2 FNYEAQ, per germline. The CDR3 spans 14 residues.

The V gene is TRBV4-2, the J gene TRBJ2-7, with 9 bases lining up with TRBD1. V gave up 1 base and J gave up 0 bases; unmatched junction bases: 13. The CDR3 is made up of 19 amino acids. Germline CDR1 is LGHNA and CDR2 is YNFKEQ. Written as DNA, the CDR3 is TGTGCCAGCAGCCAAGGGGGGGGACAGGGTATACCGTACTCCTACGAGCAGTACTTC. Translation: CASSQGGGQGIPYSYEQYF.

This clonotype occurred a few times. The chain uses TRBV5-6 and TRBJ2-6; no clear D gene. The CDR3 extends over 15 amino acids. Germline values: CDR1 SGHDT, CDR2 YYEEEE. The ends were cut back, 1 base at V and 2 bases at J, with 7 bases in the middle. In DNA form, the CDR3 reads TGTGCCAGCAGCTTGAACGGGCCTGGGGCCAACGTCCTGACTTTC. This encodes CASSLNGPGANVLTF.

CDR3 in DNA: TGTGCCAGCAGCTTAGTGGGGACAGTCACTGAAGCTTTCTTT. Translation gives CASSLVGTVTEAFF. This chain connects TRBV11-2 to TRBJ1-1; 7 bases agree with TRBD1. CDR1 is SGHAT and CDR2 is FQNNGV in the germline V gene. V lost 1 base, J lost 4 bases, and 3 bases stayed unmatched. The CDR3 is made up of 14 amino acids.

This clonotype was picked up a small number of times. CDR3: CASSLTGKPLTDTQYF. CDR3 DNA sequence: TGTGCCAGCAGCCTGACAGGGAAGCCGCTCACAGATACGCAGTATTTT. The genes are TRBV28 and TRBJ2-3; 7 positions agree with TRBD1. This CDR3 has 16 residues. Germline CDR1 reads MDHEN; CDR2 reads SYDVKM. Germline trimming cut 6 bases from V and 2 bases from J; bases unmatched to any gene: 11. Variable domain in full (rest from reference TRBV28 and TRBJ2-3): DVKVTQSSRYLVKRTGEKVFLECVQDMDHENMFWYRQDPGLGLRLIYFSYDVKMKEKGDIPEGYSVSREKKERFSLILESASTNQTSMYLCASSLTGKPLTDTQYFGPGTRLTVL.